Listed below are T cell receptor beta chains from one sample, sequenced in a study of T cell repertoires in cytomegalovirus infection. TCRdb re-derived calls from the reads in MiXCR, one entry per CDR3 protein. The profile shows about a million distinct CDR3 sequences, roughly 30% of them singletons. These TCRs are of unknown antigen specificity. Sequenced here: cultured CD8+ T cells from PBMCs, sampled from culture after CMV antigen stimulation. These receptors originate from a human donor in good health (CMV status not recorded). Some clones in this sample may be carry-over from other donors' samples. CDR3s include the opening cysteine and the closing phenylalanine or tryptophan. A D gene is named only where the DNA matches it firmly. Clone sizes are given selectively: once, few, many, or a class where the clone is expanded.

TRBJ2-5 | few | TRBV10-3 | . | CAISESGAVKPYF | TGTGCCATCAGTGAATCCGGGGCAGTCAAGCCGTACTTC
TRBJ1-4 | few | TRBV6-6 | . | CASSYSIGLNEKLFF | TGTGCCAGCAGTTACTCGATTGGCCTTAATGAAAAACTGTTTTTT
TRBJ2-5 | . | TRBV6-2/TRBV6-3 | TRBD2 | CASSPLAGGPEGGKTQYF | TGTGCCAGCAGTCCCCTAGCGGGGGGGCCTGAAGGAGGGAAGACCCAGTACTTC
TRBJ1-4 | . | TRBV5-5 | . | CASSRTGSGEKLFF | TGTGCCAGCAGCCGAACAGGGAGCGGTGAAAAACTGTTTTTT
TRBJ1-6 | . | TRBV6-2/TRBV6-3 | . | CASSYRPSSYNSPLHF | TGTGCCAGCAGTTACCGGCCGAGCTCCTATAATTCACCCCTCCACTTT
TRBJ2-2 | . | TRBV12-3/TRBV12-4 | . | CASSLEGARGELFF | TGTGCCAGCAGTTTAGAAGGGGCGCGCGGGGAGCTGTTTTTT
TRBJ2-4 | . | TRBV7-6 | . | CASSLAPASPRDIQYF | TGTGCCAGCAGCTTAGCGCCGGCTTCCCCACGGGACATTCAGTACTTC
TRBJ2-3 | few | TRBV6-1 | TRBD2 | CASRASLAGVTDTQYF | TGTGCCAGCAGAGCCTCTCTAGCGGGCGTCACAGATACGCAGTATTTT
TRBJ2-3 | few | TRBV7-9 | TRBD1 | CASSPRTGDSTDTQYF | TGTGCCAGCAGCCCTCGGACAGGAGATAGCACAGATACGCAGTATTTT
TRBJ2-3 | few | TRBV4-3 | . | CASSQDVFGVGTDTQYF | TGCGCCAGCAGCCAAGACGTTTTCGGAGTCGGGACAGATACGCAGTATTTT
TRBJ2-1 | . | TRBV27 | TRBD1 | CASGGDRGVF | TGTGCCAGCGGCGGGGACAGGGGGGTCTTC
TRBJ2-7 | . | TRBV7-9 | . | CASSLEAGYEQYF | TGTGCCAGCAGCTTAGAGGCAGGCTACGAGCAGTACTTC
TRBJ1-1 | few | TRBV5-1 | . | CASSWTRGTEAFF | TGCGCCAGCAGCTGGACCCGAGGGACTGAAGCTTTCTTT
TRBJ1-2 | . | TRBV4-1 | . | CASSQGRVNPGGYTF | TGTGCCAGCAGCCAAGGGAGGGTAAACCCAGGTGGCTACACCTTC
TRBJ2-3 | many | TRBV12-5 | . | CASGWTTVSAYSTDTQYF | TGTGCTAGTGGTTGGACGACCGTGTCAGCCTATAGCACAGATACGCAGTATTTT
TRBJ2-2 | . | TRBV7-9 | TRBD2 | CASSTWTSGGVLNTGELFF | TGTGCCAGCAGCACTTGGACTAGCGGGGGAGTGCTGAACACCGGGGAGCTGTTTTTT
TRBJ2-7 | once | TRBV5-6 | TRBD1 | CASSYTGEEQYF | TGTGCCAGCAGCTATACAGGGGAAGAGCAGTACTTC
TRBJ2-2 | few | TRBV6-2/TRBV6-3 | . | CASSISGGRTGELFF | TGTGCCAGCAGTATCTCCGGGGGGCGAACCGGGGAGCTGTTTTTT
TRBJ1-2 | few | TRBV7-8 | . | CASSPNGANYGYTF | TGTGCCAGCAGCCCCAATGGGGCTAACTATGGCTACACCTTC
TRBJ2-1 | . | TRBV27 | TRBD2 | CASKSGSSYNEQFF | TGTGCCAGCAAAAGCGGGAGCTCCTACAATGAGCAGTTCTTC
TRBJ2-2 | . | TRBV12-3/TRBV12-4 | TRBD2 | CASSLPGLAFGELFF | TGTGCCAGCAGTCTCCCGGGACTAGCGTTCGGGGAGCTGTTTTTT
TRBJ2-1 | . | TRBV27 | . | CASSWGPDNEQFF | TGTGCCAGCAGTTGGGGGCCCGACAATGAGCAGTTCTTC
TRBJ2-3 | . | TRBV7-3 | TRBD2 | CASSLGTSGDTGTQYF | TGTGCCAGCAGCCTCGGGACTAGCGGGGATACAGGTACGCAGTATTTT
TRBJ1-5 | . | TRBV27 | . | CASSARGGQPQHF | TGTGCCAGCAGTGCCAGGGGCGGACAGCCCCAGCATTTT
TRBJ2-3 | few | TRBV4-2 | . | CASRPGPRYEADTQYF | TGTGCCAGCAGGCCGGGACCCAGGTATGAGGCTGATACGCAGTATTTT
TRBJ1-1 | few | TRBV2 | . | CASSGAHRENTEAFF | TGTGCCAGCAGTGGGGCCCATCGGGAGAACACTGAAGCTTTCTTT
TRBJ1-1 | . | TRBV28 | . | CASSSNANTEAFF | TGTGCCAGCAGTTCCAACGCGAACACTGAAGCTTTCTTT
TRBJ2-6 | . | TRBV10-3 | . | CAISPPSGANVLTF | TGTGCCATCAGCCCTCCGAGCGGGGCCAACGTCCTGACTTTC
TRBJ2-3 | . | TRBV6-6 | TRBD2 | CASSYSAGEGADTQYF | TGTGCCAGCAGTTACTCTGCGGGGGAAGGCGCAGATACGCAGTATTTT
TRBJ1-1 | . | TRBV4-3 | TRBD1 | CASSRSQGAYTEAFF | TGCGCCAGCAGCCGCTCACAGGGGGCCTACACTGAAGCTTTCTTT
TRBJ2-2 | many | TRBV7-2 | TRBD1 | CASSFPEDRGRTGELFF | TGTGCCAGCAGCTTCCCCGAGGACAGGGGTCGCACCGGGGAGCTGTTTTTT
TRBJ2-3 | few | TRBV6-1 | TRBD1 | CAIRDSFTDTQYF | TGTGCCATCCGGGACAGCTTCACAGATACGCAGTATTTT
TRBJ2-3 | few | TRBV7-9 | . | CASSSPRQSTDTQYF | TGTGCCAGCAGCTCCCCCCGACAGAGCACAGATACGCAGTATTTT
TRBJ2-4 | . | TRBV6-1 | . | CASRGQGASRGRF | TGTGCCAGCAGGGGCCAAGGGGCTAGTAGGGGGAGGTTC
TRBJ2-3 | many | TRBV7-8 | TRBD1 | CASSGQGAYDTQYF | TGTGCCAGCAGTGGACAGGGGGCATACGATACGCAGTATTTT
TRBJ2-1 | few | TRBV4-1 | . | CASSHANSDEQFF | TGCGCCAGCAGCCACGCCAATAGCGATGAGCAGTTCTTC